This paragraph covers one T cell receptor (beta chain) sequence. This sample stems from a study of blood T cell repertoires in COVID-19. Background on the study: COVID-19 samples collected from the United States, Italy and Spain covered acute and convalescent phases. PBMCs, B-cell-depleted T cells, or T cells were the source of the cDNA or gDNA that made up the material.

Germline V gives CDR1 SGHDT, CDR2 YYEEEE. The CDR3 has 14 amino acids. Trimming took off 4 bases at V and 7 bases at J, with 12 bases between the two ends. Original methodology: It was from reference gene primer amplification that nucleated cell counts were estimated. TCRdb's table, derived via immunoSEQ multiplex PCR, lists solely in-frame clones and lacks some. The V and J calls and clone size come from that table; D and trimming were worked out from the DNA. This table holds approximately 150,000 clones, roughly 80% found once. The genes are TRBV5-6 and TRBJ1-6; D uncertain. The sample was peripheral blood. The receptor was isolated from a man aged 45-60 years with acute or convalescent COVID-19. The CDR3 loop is CASSPRTGNSPLHF. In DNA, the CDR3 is TGTGCCAGCAGCCCCCGGACGGGAAATTCACCCCTCCACTTT.